Listed below are T cell receptor beta chains from one sample, sequenced in a study of CD8+CD57+ T cells in acquired aplastic anemia. TCRdb called the reads again in MiXCR, with one record for every CDR3 protein. The table shows around 220,000 distinct CDR3 sequences, with roughly 50% occurring only once. Specimen: sorted CD4+, CD8+, or CD8+CD57+ T cells (not recorded which) from PBMCs. These receptors were taken from a human donor with aplastic anemia. CDR3s include the opening cysteine and the closing phenylalanine or tryptophan. The D gene is left open where the match is weak.

TRBV24-1	TRBJ1-1	NA	CATSSPSQAEAFF
TRBV20-1	TRBJ2-3	NA	CSARYSDDTQYF
TRBV12-3/TRBV12-4	TRBJ2-7	TRBD2	CASRKGLAYEQYF
TRBV11-2	TRBJ2-6	NA	CASSLDSAGWSSSGANVLTF
TRBV2	TRBJ2-7	NA	CASSEGTGGLVEQYF
TRBV3-1	TRBJ1-5	NA	CASGRGNQPQHF
TRBV7-9	TRBJ2-3	NA	CASSLATFSPSAQYF
TRBV10-1	TRBJ1-1	NA	CASSEGNTEAFF
TRBV6-1	TRBJ1-6	NA	CASRSSENSPLHF
TRBV19	NA	NA	CASSRGGGVTQYF
TRBV5-1	TRBJ1-2	NA	CASIPGDYGYTF
TRBV6-1	TRBJ2-1	TRBD2	CASSVQAREGRIEQFF
TRBV6-1	TRBJ1-2	NA	CASSEAPTGYGYTF
TRBV11-2	TRBJ2-7	TRBD1	CASSGTGRYEQYF
TRBV10-3	TRBJ2-1	TRBD2	CAISLDGEGQFF
TRBV19	TRBJ1-2	NA	CASSNLPRGYTF
TRBV7-2	TRBJ2-5	NA	CASSQGFGDQETQYF
TRBV9	TRBJ1-6	TRBD1	CASSDHRGLRESPLHF
TRBV7-9	TRBJ1-2	TRBD1	CASSTWDSYYGYTF
TRBV6-6	TRBJ2-3	NA	CASRTGGATDTQYF
TRBV19	TRBJ1-5	TRBD1	CASSKTGDVGNQPQHF
TRBV6-1	TRBJ1-2	NA	CATYSRVLGSYTF
TRBV30	TRBJ2-3	TRBD1	CAYRQGASTDTQYF
TRBV13	TRBJ1-3	NA	CASSLRLGGRNTIYF
TRBV9	TRBJ2-5	TRBD1	CASSPTGQRQETQYF
TRBV29-1	TRBJ1-1	NA	CSVPLPGRVTNTEAFF
TRBV10-2	TRBJ2-3	TRBD1	CASRDRGMADTQYF
TRBV5-8	TRBJ2-7	NA	CASRAGHRYEQYF
TRBV5-1	TRBJ2-5	TRBD1	CASSRTGAGYQETQYF
TRBV5-4	TRBJ2-1	TRBD2	CASSLAGTTNEQFF
TRBV19	TRBJ1-1	NA	CASSLMNTEAFF
TRBV7-8	TRBJ2-1	TRBD2	CASSSGLADYNEQFF
TRBV19	TRBJ1-3	NA	CASSAGWSGNTIYF
TRBV20-1	TRBJ2-3	TRBD2	CSARENLAGAIDTQYF
TRBV18	TRBJ1-2	NA	CASSPLPQGKNGYTF
TRBV10-3	TRBJ2-7	NA	CATRREDTYEQYF
TRBV7-8	TRBJ1-5	NA	CASSGPDNQPQHF
TRBV10-3	TRBJ2-5	NA	CAISDDLNPGTQYF
TRBV7-9	TRBJ1-4	TRBD1	CASSEMSGTEGKLFF
TRBV19	TRBJ2-7	TRBD1	CASRTRDRGHEQYF
TRBV5-6	TRBJ2-1	NA	CASSLVEDSEQFF
TRBV29-1	TRBJ2-2	TRBD1	CSVYVGQTNTGELFF